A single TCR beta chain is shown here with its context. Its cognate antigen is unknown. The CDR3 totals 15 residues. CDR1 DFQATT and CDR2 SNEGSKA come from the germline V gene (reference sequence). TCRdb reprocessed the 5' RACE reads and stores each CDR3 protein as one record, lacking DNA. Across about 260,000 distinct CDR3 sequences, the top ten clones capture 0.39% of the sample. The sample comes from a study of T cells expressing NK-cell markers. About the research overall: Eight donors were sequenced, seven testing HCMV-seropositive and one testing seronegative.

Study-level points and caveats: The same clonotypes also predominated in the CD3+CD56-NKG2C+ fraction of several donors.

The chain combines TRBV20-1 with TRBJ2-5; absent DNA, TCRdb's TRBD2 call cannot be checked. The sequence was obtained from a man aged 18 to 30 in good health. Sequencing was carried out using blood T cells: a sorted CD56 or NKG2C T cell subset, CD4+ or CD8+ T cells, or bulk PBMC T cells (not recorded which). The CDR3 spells CSASRLAGGQETQYF.